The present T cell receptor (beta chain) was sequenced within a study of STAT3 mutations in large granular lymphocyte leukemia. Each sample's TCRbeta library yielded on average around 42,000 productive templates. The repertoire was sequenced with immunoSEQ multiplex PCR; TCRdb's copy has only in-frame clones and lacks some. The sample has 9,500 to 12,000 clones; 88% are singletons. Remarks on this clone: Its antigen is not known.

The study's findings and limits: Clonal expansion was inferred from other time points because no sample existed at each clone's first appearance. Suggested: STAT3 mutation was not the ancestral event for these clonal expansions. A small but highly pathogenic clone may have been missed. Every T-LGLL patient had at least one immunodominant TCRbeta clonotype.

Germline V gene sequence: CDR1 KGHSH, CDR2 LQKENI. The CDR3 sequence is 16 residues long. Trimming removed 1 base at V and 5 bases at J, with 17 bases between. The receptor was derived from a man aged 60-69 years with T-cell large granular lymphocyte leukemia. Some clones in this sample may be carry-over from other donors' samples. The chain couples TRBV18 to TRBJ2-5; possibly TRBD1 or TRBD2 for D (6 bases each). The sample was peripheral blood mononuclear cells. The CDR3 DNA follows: TGTGCCAGCTCACCACTCGGATCGGGGGCTCTGGAGACCCAGTACTTC. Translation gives CASSPLGSGALETQYF.